This T cell receptor beta chain appears in the sequencing data of a study of persistence of HIV-infected CD4 T cells. At the level of the study: Median time on suppressive ART was seven to eight years. Study-wide results and caveats: Antigen-responding cells were enriched for degenerate expanded CDR3beta sequences.

In the case of this clone: What it recognizes is unknown.

Anti-CD3/anti-CD28 beads served as a nonspecific positive control stimulus. Responding CD4+ T cells were sorted by upregulation of both CD40 ligand and CD69. Adults with HIV-1 started suppressive ART while chronically infected. The libraries were made with immunoSEQ version 4 in survey mode. Template was genomic DNA at roughly 9.3 ng/uL, with up to about 1 ug used per sample. TCRdb keeps only in-frame clones here, not all; method: immunoSEQ multiplex PCR. There are tens of thousands of clones in the sample; 90% to 95% occur only once, and under 2% lies in the top ten. V shed 5 bases and J 6 bases; nucleotides not matched to a gene: 15. This CDR3 comprises 18 residues. Germline lookup yields CDR1 MNHNY and CDR2 SVGAGI (reference sequence).

This rearrangement joins TRBV6-6 to TRBJ2-3; 12 bases match TRBD2. The receptor comes from an adult man with HIV who was CMV-seropositive. Material: CD4+ T cells sorted from PBMCs after roughly 18-hour stimulation, obtained from a patient who received antiretroviral therapy. In nucleotides, the CDR3 is TGTGCCAGCAGTCCACTAGCGGGGGGCCTAGTGGGACCGGATACGCAGTATTTT. This sequence encodes CASSPLAGGLVGPDTQYF.